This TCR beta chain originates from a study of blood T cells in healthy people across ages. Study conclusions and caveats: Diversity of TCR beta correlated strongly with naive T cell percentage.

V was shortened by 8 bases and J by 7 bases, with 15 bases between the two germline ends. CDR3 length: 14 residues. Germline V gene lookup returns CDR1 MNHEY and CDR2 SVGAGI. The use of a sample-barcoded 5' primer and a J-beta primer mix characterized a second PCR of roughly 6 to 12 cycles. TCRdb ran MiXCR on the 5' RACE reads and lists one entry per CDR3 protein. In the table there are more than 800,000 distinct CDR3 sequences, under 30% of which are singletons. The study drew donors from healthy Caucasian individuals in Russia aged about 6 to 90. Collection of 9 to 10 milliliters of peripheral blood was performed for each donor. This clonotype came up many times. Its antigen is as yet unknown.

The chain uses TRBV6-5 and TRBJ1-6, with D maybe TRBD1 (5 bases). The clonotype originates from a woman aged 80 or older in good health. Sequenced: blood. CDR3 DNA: TGTGCCAGCTCTAGAGAGGGGAGGAATTCACCCCTCCACTTT. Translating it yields CASSREGRNSPLHF.